This entry is about one T cell receptor beta chain. The antigen is undetermined. V shed 2 bases and J 2 bases; nucleotides not matched to a gene: 4. In germline, CDR1 is SGHRS, CDR2 YFSETQ. The CDR3 extends over 14 amino acids. The data belong to a study of vaccination and CD4 T cells after COVID-19. Cultured CD4+ T-cell DNA underwent Oncomine TCR Beta short-read sequencing. TCRdb reanalysed the PCR reads using MiXCR and keeps one entry per CDR3 protein. The sample contains around 10,000 distinct CDR3 sequences, about 52% of which appear only once. Treatment denoted: roughly 10-day PBMC culture with coronavirus spike peptide pools or control peptides (ViraFEST assay).

The sequence came from a human donor who had recovered from COVID-19. The sequencing input was CD4+ T cells from blood, cultured in vitro. The chain joins TRBV5-1 to TRBJ2-7, with 7 nucleotides matching TRBD1. The CDR3 protein is CASSFDRDAYEQYF. DNA of the CDR3: TGCGCCAGCAGCTTCGACAGGGATGCCTACGAGCAGTACTTC.